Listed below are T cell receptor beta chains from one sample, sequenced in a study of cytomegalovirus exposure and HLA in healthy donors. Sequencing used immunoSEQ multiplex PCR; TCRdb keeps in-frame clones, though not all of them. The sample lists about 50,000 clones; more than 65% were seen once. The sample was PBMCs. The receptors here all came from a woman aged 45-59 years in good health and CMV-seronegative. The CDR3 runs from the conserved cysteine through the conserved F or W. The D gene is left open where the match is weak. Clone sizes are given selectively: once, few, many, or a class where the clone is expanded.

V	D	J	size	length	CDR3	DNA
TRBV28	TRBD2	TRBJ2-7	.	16	CASSAGGLVRVYEQYF	TGTGCCAGCAGTGCTGGGGGACTAGTAAGGGTCTACGAGCAGTACTTC
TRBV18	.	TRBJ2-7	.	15	CASSPSVGASYEQYF	TGTGCCAGCTCACCCTCGGTGGGAGCCTCCTACGAGCAGTACTTC
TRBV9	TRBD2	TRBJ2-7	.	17	CASSAGLAGGLSYEQYF	TGTGCCAGCAGCGCAGGACTAGCGGGGGGCCTTAGCTACGAGCAGTACTTC
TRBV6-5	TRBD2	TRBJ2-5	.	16	CASSYTMLTSGGTQYF	TGTGCCAGCAGTTACACCATGCTGACTAGCGGGGGGACCCAGTACTTC
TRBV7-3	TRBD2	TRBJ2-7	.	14	CATKSGGAPYEQYF	TGTGCCACCAAAAGCGGGGGGGCCCCCTACGAGCAGTACTTC
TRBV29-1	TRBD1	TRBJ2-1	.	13	CSVLRTGINEQFF	TGCAGCGTTCTCCGGACAGGGATCAATGAGCAGTTCTTC
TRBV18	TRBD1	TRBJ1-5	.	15	CASSPPGQPGQPQHF	TGTGCCAGCTCCCCCCCGGGACAGCCGGGTCAGCCCCAGCATTTT
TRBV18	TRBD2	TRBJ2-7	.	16	CASSPPGGGSSYEQYF	TGTGCCAGCTCACCACCGGGGGGAGGGAGCTCCTACGAGCAGTACTTC
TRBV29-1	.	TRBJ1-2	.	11	CSVERGAGYTF	TGCAGCGTTGAGCGGGGGGCCGGCTACACCTTC
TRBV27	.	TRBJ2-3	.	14	CASSLSHFTDTQYF	TGTGCCAGCAGTTTATCGCACTTCACAGATACGCAGTATTTT
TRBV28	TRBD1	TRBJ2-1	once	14	CASSSGQGTDEQFF	TGTGCCAGCAGTTCCGGACAGGGTACCGATGAGCAGTTCTTC
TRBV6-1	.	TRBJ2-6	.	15	CASSEQGTGANVLTF	TGTGCCAGCAGTGAACAGGGAACTGGGGCCAACGTCCTGACTTTC
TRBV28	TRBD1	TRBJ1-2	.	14	CASYLRDRANGYTF	TGTGCCAGCTATCTAAGGGACAGGGCGAATGGCTACACCTTC
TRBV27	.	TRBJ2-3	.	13	CASSFGGADTQYF	TGTGCCAGCAGTTTTGGAGGGGCAGATACGCAGTATTTT
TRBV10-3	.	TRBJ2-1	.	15	CAISEPGNSYNEQFF	TGTGCCATCAGTGAACCAGGAAACTCCTACAATGAGCAGTTCTTC
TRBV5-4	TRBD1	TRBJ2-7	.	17	CASSREPGGDFLMGQYF	TGTGCCAGCAGCCGAGAGCCAGGGGGCGATTTTCTGATGGGGCAGTACTTC
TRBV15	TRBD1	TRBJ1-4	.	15	CATSRDQGAAEKLFF	TGTGCCACCAGCAGAGATCAGGGGGCAGCAGAAAAACTGTTTTTT
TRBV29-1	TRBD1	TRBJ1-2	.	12	CSVADRGILYTF	TGCAGCGTGGCGGACAGGGGAATTCTTTACACCTTC
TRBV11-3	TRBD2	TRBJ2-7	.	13	CASSRTRAGEQYF	TGTGCCAGCAGCAGGACTAGGGCGGGCGAGCAGTACTTC
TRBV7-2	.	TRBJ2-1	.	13	CASSPDSFNEQFF	TGTGCCAGCAGCCCTGACAGCTTCAATGAGCAGTTCTTC
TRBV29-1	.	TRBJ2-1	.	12	CSGGIIHTEQFF	TGCAGCGGCGGGATCATCCACACTGAGCAGTTCTTC
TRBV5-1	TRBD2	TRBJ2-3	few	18	CASSLGTSGRVSADTQYF	TGCGCCAGCAGCTTGGGGACTAGCGGGAGGGTTTCAGCAGATACGCAGTATTTT
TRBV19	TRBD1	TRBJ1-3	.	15	CASSNNRGRGNTIYF	TGTGCCAGTAGTAACAACAGGGGTCGTGGAAACACCATATATTTT
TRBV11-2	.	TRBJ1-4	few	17	CASSRQGNREGNEKLFF	TGTGCCAGCAGCCGCCAGGGAAACAGGGAAGGCAATGAAAAACTGTTTTTT
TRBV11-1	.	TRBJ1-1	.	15	CASSFEPGGGTEAFF	TGTGCCAGCAGCTTTGAGCCGGGGGGCGGGACTGAAGCTTTCTTT
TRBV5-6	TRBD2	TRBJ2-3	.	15	CASSIGGDPTDTQYF	TGTGCCAGCAGTATTGGGGGGGACCCCACAGATACGCAGTATTTT
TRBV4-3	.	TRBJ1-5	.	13	CASSQHREQPQHF	TGCGCCAGCAGCCAACACAGGGAACAGCCCCAGCATTTT
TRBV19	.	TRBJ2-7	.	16	CASSVAGSSISSEQYF	TGTGCCAGTAGTGTCGCCGGGAGTAGTATCTCCTCCGAGCAGTACTTC
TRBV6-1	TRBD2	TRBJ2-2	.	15	CASEEGLVWAGELFF	TGTGCCAGCGAAGAGGGACTAGTCTGGGCCGGGGAGCTGTTTTTT
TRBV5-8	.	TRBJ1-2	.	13	CASSLGVRDSYTF	TGTGCCAGCAGCTTGGGGGTCAGGGATAGCTACACCTTC
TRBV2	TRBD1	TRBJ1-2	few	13	CASVRDSAYGYTF	TGTGCCAGCGTCCGGGACAGTGCCTATGGCTACACCTTC
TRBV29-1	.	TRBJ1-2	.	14	CSVEDITRGYGYTF	TGCAGCGTTGAAGATATTACGCGAGGATATGGCTACACCTTC
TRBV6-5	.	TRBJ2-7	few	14	CASKETTRSYEQYF	TGTGCCAGCAAGGAGACGACTCGCTCCTACGAGCAGTACTTC
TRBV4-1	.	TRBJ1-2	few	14	CASSQDPRTDGYTF	TGCGCCAGCAGCCAAGACCCCCGGACAGATGGCTACACCTTC
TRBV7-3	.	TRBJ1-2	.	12	CASSRTQGSYTF	TGTGCCAGCAGCCGCACTCAGGGGTCCTACACCTTC
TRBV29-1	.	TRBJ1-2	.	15	CSVSSGGARGYGYTF	TGCAGCGTATCCTCTGGGGGGGCGCGAGGCTATGGCTACACCTTC
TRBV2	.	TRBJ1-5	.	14	CASSDRRGNQPQHF	TGTGCCAGCAGTGATCGCAGGGGCAATCAGCCCCAGCATTTT
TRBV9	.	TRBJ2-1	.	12	CASSSPTNEQFF	TGTGCCAGCAGCTCCCCTACCAATGAGCAGTTCTTC
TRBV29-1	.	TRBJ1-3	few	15	CSVEDRGHTGNTIYF	TGCAGCGTTGAAGATAGGGGTCACACTGGAAACACCATATATTTT
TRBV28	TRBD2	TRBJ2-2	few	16	CASSPGLVGEAGELFF	TGTGCCAGCAGTCCCGGACTAGTTGGGGAGGCCGGGGAGCTGTTTTTT
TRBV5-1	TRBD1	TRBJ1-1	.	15	CASTGQGAPWTEAFF	TGCGCCAGCACCGGACAGGGGGCGCCGTGGACTGAAGCTTTCTTT
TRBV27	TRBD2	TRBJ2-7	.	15	CASSLVTSGSSEQYF	TGTGCCAGCAGTTTGGTGACTAGCGGGAGTAGTGAGCAGTACTTC
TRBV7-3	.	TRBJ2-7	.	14	CASSPRTDSYEQYF	TGTGCCAGCAGCCCCCGAACAGACTCCTACGAGCAGTACTTC
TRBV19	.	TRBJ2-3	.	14	CASSPRLDTDTQYF	TGTGCCAGTAGTCCTCGACTAGATACAGATACGCAGTATTTT
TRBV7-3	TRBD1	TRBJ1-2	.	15	CASSSQGQGTGGYTF	TGTGCCAGCAGCTCCCAGGGACAGGGGACGGGTGGCTACACCTTC
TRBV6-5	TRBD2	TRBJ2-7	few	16	CASSYSMGGGAYEQYF	TGTGCCAGCAGTTACTCGATGGGGGGGGGAGCCTACGAGCAGTACTTC
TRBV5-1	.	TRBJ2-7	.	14	CASSLGGPPYEQYF	TGCGCCAGCAGCTTGGGGGGGCCCCCCTACGAGCAGTACTTC
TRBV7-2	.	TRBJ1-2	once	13	CASSFQDTSFYTF	TGTGCCAGCAGCTTCCAGGACACGTCTTTTTACACCTTC
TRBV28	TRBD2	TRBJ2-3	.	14	CASSPGLARDTQYF	TGTGCCAGCAGTCCGGGACTAGCAAGGGATACGCAGTATTTT
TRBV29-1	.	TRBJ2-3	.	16	CSVGSGTGTKADTQYF	TGCAGCGTTGGCAGCGGGACAGGAACTAAGGCAGATACGCAGTATTTT
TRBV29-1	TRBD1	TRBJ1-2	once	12	CSVTDRGYGYTF	TGCAGCGTAACCGACAGGGGATATGGCTACACCTTC